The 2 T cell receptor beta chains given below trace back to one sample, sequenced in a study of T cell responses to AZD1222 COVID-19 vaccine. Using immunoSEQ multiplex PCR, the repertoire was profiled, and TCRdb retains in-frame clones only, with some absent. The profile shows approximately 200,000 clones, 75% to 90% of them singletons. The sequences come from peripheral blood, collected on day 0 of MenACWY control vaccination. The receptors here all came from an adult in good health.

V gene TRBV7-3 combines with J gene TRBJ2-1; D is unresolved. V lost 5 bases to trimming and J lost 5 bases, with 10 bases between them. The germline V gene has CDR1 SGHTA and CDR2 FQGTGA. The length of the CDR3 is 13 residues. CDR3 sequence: CASSIIGDNEQFF. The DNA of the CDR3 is TGTGCCAGCAGCATAATAGGTGACAATGAGCAGTTCTTC.

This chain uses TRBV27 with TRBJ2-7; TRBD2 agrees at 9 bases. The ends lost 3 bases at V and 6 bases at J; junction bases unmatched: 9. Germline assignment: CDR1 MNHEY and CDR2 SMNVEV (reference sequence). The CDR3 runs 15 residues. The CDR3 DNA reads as TGTGCCAGCAGTTTGGGAAGCGGGAGGTCGCGCGAGCAGTACTTC. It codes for CASSLGSGRSREQYF.